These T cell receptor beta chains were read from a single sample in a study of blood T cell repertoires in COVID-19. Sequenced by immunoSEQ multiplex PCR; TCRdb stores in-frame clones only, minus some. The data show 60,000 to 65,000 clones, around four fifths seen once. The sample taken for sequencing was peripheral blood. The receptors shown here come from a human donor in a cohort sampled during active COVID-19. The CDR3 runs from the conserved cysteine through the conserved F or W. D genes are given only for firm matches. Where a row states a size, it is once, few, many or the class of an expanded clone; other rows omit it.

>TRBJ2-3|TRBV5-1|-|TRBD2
CASSEGGLAGSTDTQYF
TGCGCCAGCAGTGAAGGGGGACTAGCGGGCAGCACAGATACGCAGTATTTT
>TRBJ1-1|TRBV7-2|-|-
CASSLEVAGGAFF
TGTGCCAGCAGCTTAGAGGTTGCCGGGGGGGCTTTCTTT
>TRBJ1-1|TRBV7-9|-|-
CASSSSGNTEAFF
TGTGCCAGCAGCTCCTCGGGGAACACTGAAGCTTTCTTT
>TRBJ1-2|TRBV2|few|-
CASSGSQNYGYTF
TGTGCCAGCAGTGGGAGCCAAAACTATGGCTACACCTTC
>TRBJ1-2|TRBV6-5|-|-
CASSPGADYGYTF
TGTGCCAGCAGTCCAGGGGCGGATTATGGCTACACCTTC
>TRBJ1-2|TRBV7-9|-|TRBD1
CASSSGQGTNYGYTF
TGTGCCAGCAGCTCTGGACAGGGCACTAACTATGGCTACACCTTC
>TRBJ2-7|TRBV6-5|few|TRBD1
CASSLTGPYEQYF
TGTGCCAGCAGTCTGACAGGGCCCTACGAGCAGTACTTC
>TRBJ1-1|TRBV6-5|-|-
CASIRIWDTEAFF
TGTGCCAGCATCAGGATCTGGGACACTGAAGCTTTCTTT
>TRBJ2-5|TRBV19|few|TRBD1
CASKDRARETQYF
TGTGCCAGTAAAGACAGGGCAAGAGAGACCCAGTACTTC
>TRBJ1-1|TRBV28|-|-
CASSLTQAPAFF
TGTGCCAGCAGTTTAACACAGGCCCCGGCTTTCTTT
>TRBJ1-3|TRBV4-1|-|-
CASSQGQPWGNTIYF
TGCGCCAGCAGCCAAGGACAGCCTTGGGGAAACACCATATATTTT
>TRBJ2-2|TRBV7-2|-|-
CASSLIGRGGTGELFF
TGTGCCAGCAGCTTAATCGGCAGGGGCGGCACCGGGGAGCTGTTTTTT
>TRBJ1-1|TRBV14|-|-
CASSPTRTEAFF
TGTGCCAGCAGTCCGACTCGAACTGAAGCTTTCTTT
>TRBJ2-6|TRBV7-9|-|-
CASKEVGANVLTF
TGTGCCAGCAAGGAGGTGGGGGCCAACGTCCTGACTTTC
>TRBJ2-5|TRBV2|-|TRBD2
CASSVAREGETQYF
TGTGCCAGCAGTGTGGCCAGGGAGGGAGAGACCCAGTACTTC
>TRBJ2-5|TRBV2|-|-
CASSEALPGRGVTQYF
TGTGCCAGCAGTGAAGCTCTCCCCGGTCGCGGAGTGACCCAGTACTTC
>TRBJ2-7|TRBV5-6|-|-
CASSPQTWVGGEQYF
TGTGCCAGCAGCCCGCAAACCTGGGTAGGGGGCGAGCAGTACTTC
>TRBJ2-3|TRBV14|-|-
CASSQVTDTQYF
TGTGCCAGCAGCCAAGTAACAGATACGCAGTATTTT
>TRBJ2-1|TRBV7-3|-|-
CASSLRGQGSYNEQFF
TGTGCCAGCAGCTTAAGGGGCCAGGGCTCCTACAATGAGCAGTTCTTC
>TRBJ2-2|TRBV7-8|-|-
CASSPQGIGTGELFF
TGTGCCAGCAGCCCTCAGGGAATTGGCACCGGGGAGCTGTTTTTT
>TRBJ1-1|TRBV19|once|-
CASRVGAGNTEAFF
TGTGCCAGTAGAGTGGGAGCAGGGAACACTGAAGCTTTCTTT
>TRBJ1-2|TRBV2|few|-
CASSEAGSYYGYTF
TGTGCCAGCAGTGAGGCAGGGTCCTACTATGGCTACACCTTC
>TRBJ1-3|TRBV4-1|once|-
CASKPAGIGNTIYF
TGCGCCAGCAAGCCTGCGGGGATCGGAAACACCATATATTTT
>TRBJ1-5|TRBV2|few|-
CASGSVSNQPQHF
TGTGCCAGCGGTTCGGTTAGCAATCAGCCCCAGCATTTT
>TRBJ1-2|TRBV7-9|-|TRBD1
CASSPQGRGRGGYTF
TGTGCCAGCAGCCCCCAAGGCAGGGGGCGCGGGGGCTACACCTTC
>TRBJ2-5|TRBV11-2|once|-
CASSPDPGASRMATQYF
TGTGCCAGCAGCCCTGACCCAGGGGCTAGCCGAATGGCGACCCAGTACTTC
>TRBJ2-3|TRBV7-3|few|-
CASSPLGGVTTDTQYF
TGTGCCAGCAGCCCCCTAGGGGGAGTGACCACAGATACGCAGTATTTT
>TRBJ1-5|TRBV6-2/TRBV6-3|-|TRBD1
CASSYNRDRVNQPQHF
TGTGCCAGCAGTTATAACCGCGACAGGGTCAATCAGCCCCAGCATTTT
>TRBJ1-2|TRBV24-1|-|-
CATLKQGYGYTF
TGTGCCACCCTTAAACAGGGATATGGCTACACCTTC
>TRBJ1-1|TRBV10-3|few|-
CAISAGGVTEAFF
TGTGCCATCAGTGCCGGCGGGGTCACTGAAGCTTTCTTT
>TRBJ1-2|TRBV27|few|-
CASSGGRGAQVYGYTF
TGTGCCAGCAGCGGGGGGCGGGGGGCGCAGGTCTATGGCTACACCTTC
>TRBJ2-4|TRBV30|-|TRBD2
CAWSRSGGAKNIQYF
TGTGCCTGGAGTCGAAGCGGGGGGGCCAAAAACATTCAGTACTTC
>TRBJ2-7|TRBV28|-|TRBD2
CASSSNVRLAGGPGEQYF
TGTGCCAGCAGCTCCAATGTGCGACTAGCGGGAGGGCCTGGCGAGCAGTACTTC
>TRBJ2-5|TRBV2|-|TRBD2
CASTFSGNQETQYF
TGTGCCAGCACCTTTAGCGGGAACCAAGAGACCCAGTACTTC